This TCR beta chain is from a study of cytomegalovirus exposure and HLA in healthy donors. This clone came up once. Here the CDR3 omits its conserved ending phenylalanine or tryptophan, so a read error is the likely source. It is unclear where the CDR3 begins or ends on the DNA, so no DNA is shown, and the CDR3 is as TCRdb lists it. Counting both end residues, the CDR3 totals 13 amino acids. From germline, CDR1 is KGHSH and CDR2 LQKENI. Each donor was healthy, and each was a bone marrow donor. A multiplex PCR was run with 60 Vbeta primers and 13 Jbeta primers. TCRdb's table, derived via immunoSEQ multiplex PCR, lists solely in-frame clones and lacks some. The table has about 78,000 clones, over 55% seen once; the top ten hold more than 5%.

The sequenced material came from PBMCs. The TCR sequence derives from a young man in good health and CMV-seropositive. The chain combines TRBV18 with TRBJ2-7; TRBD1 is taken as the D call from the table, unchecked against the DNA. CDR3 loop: CASSPPRGQGGWC.